This T cell receptor (beta chain) appears in the sequencing data of a study of T cell responses to AZD1222 COVID-19 vaccine. The CDR3 covers 15 residues. Between the trimmed V and J ends, which lost 0 bases and 3 bases, there was a span of 10 bases. Germline V CDR1 and CDR2: SGHVS, FNYEAQ. Only one count was recorded for this clone. The data were produced by immunoSEQ multiplex PCR, yet TCRdb's version contains in-frame clones alone and is incomplete. This sample has fewer than 200,000 clones, with approximately 91% found just once. The sequence was collected from an adult who received the AZD1222 COVID-19 vaccine. This chain links TRBV7-6 with TRBJ2-3; a weak D match, TRBD2 (5 bases). Sequenced material: peripheral blood, taken 28 days after the second AZD1222 dose. The CDR3 nucleotides read TGTGCCAGCAGCTTAGCGACGACTACAACAGATACGCAGTATTTT. Its translation: CASSLATTTTDTQYF.